These 26 T cell receptor beta chains originate from one sample sequenced in a study of cytomegalovirus exposure and HLA in healthy donors. With 60 Vbeta and 13 Jbeta primers, the PCR was carried out. Sequencing used immunoSEQ multiplex PCR; TCRdb keeps in-frame clones, though not all of them. Altogether about 180,000 clones are present, more than 70% being singletons, with the ten largest covering less than 1.5%. Specimen: PBMCs. All receptors derive from a girl aged 10 to 17 in good health and CMV-seropositive.

The chain joins TRBV27 to TRBJ1-5; D uncertain. The ends were cut back, 5 bases at V and 4 bases at J, with 15 bases in the middle. This CDR3 contains 15 residues. Germline CDR1 is MNHEY and CDR2 is SMNVEV (reference sequence). The CDR3 region has the DNA TGTGCCAGCAGTCCACTGCGGTTCCGTAATCAGCCCCAGCATTTT. Protein: CASSPLRFRNQPQHF.

V and J are TRBV19 and TRBJ1-1; D ambiguous. The germline V and J ends were trimmed by 2 bases and 0 bases, with 10 bases remaining between them. CDR3 length equals 15 residues. In germline, CDR1 is LNHDA, CDR2 SQIVND (reference sequence). The CDR3 nucleotides are TGTGCCAGTAGTATAACGGAACAGTTGAACACTGAAGCTTTCTTT. The encoded protein is CASSITEQLNTEAFF.

This clone was recorded a few times. The rearrangement links TRBV7-9 to TRBJ2-1, with TRBD2 identical over 8 bases. The CDR3 spans 16 residues. The germline V gene has CDR1 SEHNR and CDR2 FQNEAQ (reference sequence). The V gene end was trimmed by 8 bases and the J gene end by 5 bases; junction bases not matched to a gene: 14. The CDR3 is CASRRAGVRVNNEQFF. The CDR3 DNA follows: TGTGCCAGCCGCCGAGCGGGAGTTAGGGTAAACAATGAGCAGTTCTTC.

This clone was picked up one time. The chain joins TRBV18 to TRBJ2-1, with 11 nucleotides matching TRBD1. CDR3 length: 15 amino acids. The germline V gene encodes CDR1 KGHSH and CDR2 LQKENI. Unmatched junction bases numbered 1, after V lost 2 bases and J lost 4 bases. The CDR3 DNA reads as TGTGCCAGCTCACCAGGACAGGGGGCGTACAATGAGCAGTTCTTC. Translation: CASSPGQGAYNEQFF.

This clone has just a few counts. The CDR3 sequence is CASRVLAGGPGQFF. CDR3 nucleotide sequence: TGTGCCAGCAGAGTCTTAGCGGGAGGTCCGGGGCAGTTCTTC. V is TRBV7-8 and J is TRBJ2-1, with 10 bases lining up with TRBD2. Germline-derived CDR1 and CDR2 are SGHVS and FQNEAQ. The CDR3 consists of 14 residues. With 6 bases clipped from V and 12 bases from J, the junction kept 11 bases outside the gene matches.

V is TRBV25-1 and J is TRBJ2-3; D may be TRBD2 (6 bases). Germline-derived CDR1 and CDR2 are MGHDK and SYGVNS. V lost 6 bases to trimming and J lost 2 bases, with 12 bases between them. This CDR3 is built from 14 residues. CDR3 bases: TGTGCCAGCAGGAAGGGACTTACCACAGATACGCAGTATTTT. As protein: CASRKGLTTDTQYF.

The chain couples TRBV19 to TRBJ1-5, with TRBD1 matching over 9 bases. The CDR3 length is 15 residues. The germline gives CDR1 LNHDA, CDR2 SQIVND (reference sequence). The V gene end was trimmed by 5 bases and the J gene end by 4 bases; junction bases not matched to a gene: 6. Written as DNA, the CDR3 is TGTGCCAGTAGTCCCGGGACAGGGCGGAATCAGCCCCAGCATTTT. Amino acid sequence: CASSPGTGRNQPQHF.

The V and J genes are TRBV5-1 and TRBJ2-3; D perhaps matches TRBD2 (5 bases). CDR3 size: 14 residues. Trimming took 5 bases from V and 2 from J, leaving 12 bases between them. The germline CDR1 and CDR2 sequences are SGHRS and YFSETQ. The CDR3 reads CASRLAAVTDTQYF. CDR3 coding DNA: TGCGCCAGCAGGCTAGCAGCGGTCACAGATACGCAGTATTTT.

The J gene is TRBJ2-1, the V gene TRBV4-1; 9 bases are shared with TRBD1. With V trimmed by 1 base and J by 2 bases, 12 bases remained unmatched. The length of the CDR3 is 19 residues. Germline CDR1 is MGHRA and CDR2 is YSYEKL. The CDR3 DNA reads TGCGCCAGCAGCCAAGGGGGGCTACCTGGACAGGGGACCTACAATGAGCAGTTCTTC. Amino acid sequence: CASSQGGLPGQGTYNEQFF.

The chain joins TRBV6-5 to TRBJ2-7; 9 nucleotides align to TRBD1. V gave up 5 bases and J gave up 2 bases; unmatched junction bases: 4. The CDR3 is 14 residues long. From germline, CDR1 is MNHEY and CDR2 SVGAGI. CDR3 bases: TGTGCCAGCAGTCTCCGGGACAGGGCCTACGAGCAGTACTTC. Translating it yields CASSLRDRAYEQYF.

V is TRBV6-5 and J is TRBJ1-1; D gene uncertain. From germline, CDR1 is MNHEY and CDR2 SVGAGI. The germline V and J ends were trimmed by 4 bases and 1 base, with 4 bases remaining between them. This CDR3 has 12 amino acids. CDR3 amino acids: CASSSRNTEAFF. The DNA of the CDR3 is TGTGCCAGCAGTTCCCGGAACACTGAAGCTTTCTTT.

This rearrangement joins TRBV5-1 to TRBJ2-3, with 13 nucleotides matching TRBD2. With V trimmed by 4 bases and J by 2 bases, 4 bases remained unmatched. Germline CDR1 reads SGHRS; CDR2 reads YFSETQ. This CDR3 has 16 amino acids. The CDR3 protein is CASSLTSGRVTDTQYF. CDR3 nucleotides: TGCGCCAGCAGCCTAACTAGCGGGAGGGTCACAGATACGCAGTATTTT.

The chain couples TRBV9 to TRBJ2-7, with D perhaps matching TRBD1 (6 bases). The CDR3 runs to 14 residues. Germline lookup yields CDR1 SGDLS and CDR2 YYNGEE. The V end lost 1 base, the J end lost 1 base, and 9 bases lay between the germline ends. The CDR3 nucleotides are TGTGCCAGCAGCGTATGGGACACATCCTACGAGCAGTACTTC. Its protein product is CASSVWDTSYEQYF.

This clone was found a few times. The chain recombines TRBV4-1 with TRBJ2-5; 9 bases are shared with TRBD2. The J call may be in error: the DNA end matches TRBJ2-7 better. Germline V CDR1 and CDR2: MGHRA, YSYEKL. This CDR3 is 15 amino acids long. CDR3 DNA sequence: TGCGCCAGCAGCCAAGGCGGGAGGGCCGCATACGAGCAGTACTTC. As protein: CASSQGGRAAYEQYF.

The chain combines TRBV18 with TRBJ2-5; 8 bases match TRBD2. CDR1 and CDR2 (germline): KGHSH, LQKENI. V gave up 3 bases and J gave up 5 bases; unmatched junction bases: 5. The CDR3 covers 14 residues. The CDR3 DNA follows: TGTGCCAGCTCACCCTTAGCGGGGATGGAGACCCAGTACTTC. As protein: CASSPLAGMETQYF.

The chain has TRBV27 and TRBJ1-2, with D perhaps TRBD1 (5 bases). V lost 4 bases, J lost 4 bases, and 16 bases lay in between. CDR3 length: 15 residues. Germline V gives CDR1 MNHEY, CDR2 SMNVEV (reference sequence). The CDR3 DNA reads as TGTGCCAGCAGTTCCCTACTGACGGGACTCTATGGCTACACCTTC. Translation: CASSSLLTGLYGYTF.

This sequence joins TRBV14 and TRBJ2-1; perhaps TRBD2 as D (6 bases). This CDR3 is built from 16 residues. Germline values: CDR1 SGHDN, CDR2 FVKESK. Trimming pared 0 bases from V and 3 bases from J, leaving 12 bases between. CDR3 region: CASSQDWRARYNEQFF. The CDR3 DNA sequence: TGTGCCAGCAGCCAAGATTGGAGGGCCCGCTACAATGAGCAGTTCTTC. Complete variable domain (other parts from reference TRBV14 and TRBJ2-1): EAGVTQFPSHSVIEKGQTVTLRCDPISGHDNLYWYRRVMGKEIKFLLHFVKESKQDESGMPNNRFLAERTGGTYSTLKVQPAELEDSGVYFCASSQDWRARYNEQFFGPGTRLTVL.

This chain links TRBV6-4 with TRBJ2-1, with 14 positions matching TRBD2. CDR1 is MRHNA, CDR2 SNTAGT, per germline. CDR3 length: 15 residues. V gave up 6 bases and J gave up 7 bases; unmatched junction bases: 5. The CDR3 DNA is TGTGCCAGCAGGATGACTAGCGGGAGGGGTAATGAGCAGTTCTTC. It codes for CASRMTSGRGNEQFF.

This sequence joins TRBV29-1 and TRBJ2-7, with D possibly matching TRBD2 (5 bases). CDR1 and CDR2 (germline): SQVTM, ANQGSEA. Deletions cut 5 bases from V and 5 bases from J, with 13 bases between. The CDR3 sequence is 12 residues long. The CDR3 loop is CSVSGSANEQYF. The CDR3 bases are TGCAGCGTTAGCGGAAGTGCGAACGAGCAGTACTTC.

This sequence joins TRBV5-5 and TRBJ1-1; D gene ambiguous. Germline V gene lookup returns CDR1 SGHKS and CDR2 YYEKEE (reference sequence). V lost 0 bases to trimming and J lost 0 bases, with 9 bases between them. The CDR3 loop spans 15 amino acids. For the CDR3, the DNA is TGTGCCAGCAGCTTGGCCAGACATATGAACACTGAAGCTTTCTTT. This gives the protein CASSLARHMNTEAFF.

The chain recombines TRBV10-2 with TRBJ2-7; 7 bases align to TRBD2. This CDR3 comprises 14 residues. Trimming at V came to 8 bases and at J to 0 bases, leaving 7 bases not matched to a gene. Germline-derived CDR1 and CDR2 are WSHSY and SAAADI. CDR3 sequence reads: CASGDYRSSYEQYF. CDR3 DNA: TGCGCCAGCGGGGACTACCGGAGCTCCTACGAGCAGTACTTC.

This clone was observed once. The rearrangement links TRBV5-1 to TRBJ2-7; 8 bases agree with TRBD1. V shed 1 base, J shed 3 bases, and the junction held 6 bases outside the gene matches. The CDR3 runs to 15 residues. Germline V gives CDR1 SGHRS, CDR2 YFSETQ. The chain's CDR3 is CASSLSTGQVYEQYF. The DNA of the CDR3 is TGCGCCAGCAGCTTGTCGACGGGACAGGTCTACGAGCAGTACTTC.

This clone showed up just a few times. V gene TRBV30 combines with J gene TRBJ2-5; TRBD1 aligns across 9 bases. Germline CDR1 is GTSNPN and CDR2 is SVGIG (reference sequence). There are 14 residues in the CDR3. V shed 4 bases, J shed 5 bases, and the junction held 8 bases outside the gene matches. The CDR3 DNA follows: TGTGCCTGGACCTTGGGACAGGGCGGCGAGACCCAGTACTTC. Its translation is CAWTLGQGGETQYF.

V and J are TRBV7-9 and TRBJ2-5; a possible D gene is TRBD1 (5 bases). The CDR3 contains 14 residues. V shed 5 bases and J shed 5 bases, with 15 bases lying between them. CDR1 and CDR2 (germline): SEHNR, FQNEAQ (reference sequence). In DNA form, the CDR3 reads TGTGCCAGCAGCGAGACGGCAGGGTCTGAGACCCAGTACTTC. It translates to CASSETAGSETQYF.

The V call is TRBV13, the J call TRBJ2-7, with D possibly matching TRBD1 (5 bases). Trimming shortened V by 2 bases and J by 2 bases, and 10 bases separated the two germline ends. The CDR3 spans 14 residues. Looked up from germline, CDR1 is PRHDT and CDR2 is FYEKMQ (reference sequence). CDR3: CASSLWGTAYEQYF. The CDR3 region has the DNA TGTGCCAGCAGCTTATGGGGCACGGCCTACGAGCAGTACTTC.

The chain's CDR3 is CASYWGDRRTNYGYTF. The CDR3 nucleotides read TGTGCCTCTTATTGGGGGGACAGGCGGACTAACTATGGCTACACCTTC. The rearrangement joins TRBV30 to TRBJ1-2; TRBD1 agrees at 8 bases. V gave up 7 bases and J gave up 0 bases; unmatched junction bases: 13. Germline values: CDR1 GTSNPN, CDR2 SVGIG (reference sequence). The CDR3 contains 16 residues.